The next 31 T cell receptor beta chains were all read from a single sample in a study of cytomegalovirus exposure and HLA in healthy donors (dated by TCRdb to 2017 to 2019). The library was obtained by the immunoSEQ multiplex PCR assay. For the multiplex PCR, a mixture combining 60 forward primers for TCR Vbeta segments and 13 reverse primers for TCR Jbeta segments was used. TCRdb took over this immuneACCESS table, retaining in-frame rearrangements with V and J assigned. Such tables are incomplete; in checked studies, under half of the missing clones stem from an unresolved V gene, and the remainder is unexplained. Within this sample are roughly 140,000 clones, with roughly 77% of them counted one time only. Of the sample, under 4% falls within the top ten clones. Material for sequencing was PBMCs. These TCRs come from a human donor in good health.

V usage is TRBV5-1 and J usage is TRBJ2-5, with 10 bases aligning to TRBD2. The CDR3 totals 14 residues. With V trimmed by 4 bases and J by 6 bases, 6 bases remained unmatched. The germline gives CDR1 SGHRS, CDR2 YFSETQ. CDR3 region: CASSPSGGAKTQYF. CDR3 DNA: TGCGCCAGCAGCCCCAGCGGGGGGGCAAAGACCCAGTACTTC.

V usage is TRBV28 and J usage is TRBJ1-5; D is perhaps TRBD1 (6 bases). CDR3 length: 14 amino acids. Germline V gives CDR1 MDHEN, CDR2 SYDVKM. Trimming pared 5 bases from V and 3 bases from J, leaving 11 bases between. CDR3 coding DNA: TGTGCCAGCAGTCCTGACAGGTACAATCAGCCCCAGCATTTT. Translated, it gives CASSPDRYNQPQHF. Looking up the rest from reference TRBV28 and TRBJ1-5 gives the full variable domain: DVKVTQSSRYLVKRTGEKVFLECVQDMDHENMFWYRQDPGLGLRLIYFSYDVKMKEKGDIPEGYSVSREKKERFSLILESASTNQTSMYLCASSPDRYNQPQHFGDGTRLSIL.

This rearrangement joins TRBV5-1 to TRBJ2-7; TRBD2 matches 10 bases. CDR3 length: 16 amino acids. CDR1 is SGHRS and CDR2 is YFSETQ in the germline V gene. Trimming cost V 2 bases and J 2 bases; bases outside gene matches: 7. Here the CDR3 DNA reads TGCGCCAGCAGCTTACTAGCGGGGTCACAAACCTACGAGCAGTACTTC. It translates to CASSLLAGSQTYEQYF.

This clone was seen a single time. The chain couples TRBV19 to TRBJ2-1; TRBD2 matches 12 bases. The CDR3 is 14 amino acids. J was trimmed by 10 bases and V by 4 bases; bases with no gene match: 5. CDR1 is LNHDA, CDR2 SQIVND, per germline (reference sequence). The CDR3 protein is CASSTRTSGDEQFF. The CDR3 DNA sequence: TGTGCCAGTAGTACGCGGACTAGCGGGGACGAGCAGTTCTTC.

This chain links TRBV5-4 with TRBJ1-3, with 9 bases lining up with TRBD1. After removal of 4 bases from V and 2 bases from J, the junction contained 4 bases not matched to a gene. CDR3 length: 15 amino acids. Germline V lookup: CDR1 SGHNT, CDR2 YYREEE (reference sequence). CDR3 DNA sequence: TGTGCCAGCAGCCCAGGACAGGGGACTGGAAACACCATATATTTT. It specifies CASSPGQGTGNTIYF.

A single count supports this clone. The genes are TRBV7-3 and TRBJ2-6, with D possibly TRBD1 on 6 matching bases. Germline loops: CDR1 SGHTA, CDR2 FQGTGA. V gave up 3 bases and J gave up 0 bases, with 15 bases separating them. CDR3 length: 18 residues. The CDR3 sequence: CASSLTGHANSGANVLTF. The CDR3 nucleotides read TGTGCCAGCAGCTTGACGGGACATGCAAACTCTGGGGCCAACGTCCTGACTTTC.

The CDR3 DNA reads as TGTGCCAGCTCACCTTTAGACAATGAGCAGTTCTTC. This codes for CASSPLDNEQFF. This sequence joins TRBV18 and TRBJ2-1; D remains ambiguous. The CDR3 runs 12 residues. Germline lookup yields CDR1 KGHSH and CDR2 LQKENI. V dropped 3 bases and J dropped 5 bases, with 5 bases sitting between them.

The chain joins TRBV27 to TRBJ2-7; possibly TRBD1 for D (5 bases). CDR3 length equals 20 residues. V dropped 3 bases and J dropped 2 bases, with 29 bases sitting between them. CDR1 and CDR2 (germline): MNHEY, SMNVEV (reference sequence). The CDR3 nucleotides are TGTGCCAGCAGTTTCCGCCCCCCAAATAGGACATCTTTTCGAGCCTACGAGCAGTACTTC. This encodes CASSFRPPNRTSFRAYEQYF.

J is TRBJ2-1 and V is TRBV5-1; D gene unclear. The V gene lost 0 bases and the J gene lost 0 bases, with 4 bases spanning the gap. Germline values: CDR1 SGHRS, CDR2 YFSETQ. CDR3 size: 14 residues. As DNA, the CDR3 is TGCGCCAGCAGCTTGGTCAGCTCCTACAATGAGCAGTTCTTC. This translates into CASSLVSSYNEQFF.

In its sample, this clone was seen a few times. The chain joins TRBV28 to TRBJ1-2; TRBD1 might be the D (5 bases). This CDR3 is 17 amino acids long. The V gene lost 5 bases and the J gene lost 6 bases, with 25 bases spanning the gap. Germline-derived CDR1 and CDR2 are MDHEN and SYDVKM. CDR3 bases: TGTGCCAGCAGTACCCCCGGGAGGGGTGGTCGGGAGCATGGCTACACCTTC. Protein sequence: CASSTPGRGGREHGYTF.

This clone was found a few times. CDR3 in amino acids: CASSNTGGSGQPQHF. The CDR3 nucleotides read TGTGCCAGCAGCAACACAGGGGGCTCAGGACAGCCCCAGCATTTT. V usage is TRBV5-5 and J usage is TRBJ1-5; 9 bases are shared with TRBD1. The CDR3 is 15 amino acids. Germline lookup yields CDR1 SGHKS and CDR2 YYEKEE (reference sequence). Trimming at V came to 4 bases and at J to 7 bases, leaving 9 bases not matched to a gene.

DNA of the CDR3: TGTGCCAGCAAGGGACAGCTCTATGGCTACACCTTC. This translates into CASKGQLYGYTF. The chain uses TRBV2 and TRBJ1-2; 7 positions match TRBD1. The CDR3 covers 12 residues. After removal of 7 bases from V and 4 bases from J, the junction contained 3 bases not matched to a gene. The germline V gene encodes CDR1 SNHLY and CDR2 FYNNEI.

The chain is built from TRBV13 and TRBJ1-1; unclear D gene. In germline, CDR1 is PRHDT, CDR2 FYEKMQ (reference sequence). With 5 bases removed from V and 1 base from J, the gap between germline ends came to 11 bases. This CDR3 has 14 amino acids. For the CDR3, the DNA is TGTGCCAGCAGCGGTGGCGGAGGGAACACTGAAGCTTTCTTT. Amino acid sequence: CASSGGGGNTEAFF.

This clone was detected only once. One end of the junction varies from germline; a read error may be responsible. V usage is TRBV28 and J usage is TRBJ2-7; D might be TRBD2 (5 bases). CDR3 size: 14 residues. The germline gives CDR1 MDHEN, CDR2 SYDVKM. As DNA, the CDR3 is TGTGCCAGCACCTCTTTGACCCGGAGGTACGGGCAGTACTTC. It codes for CASTSLTRRYGQYF.

The V and J genes are TRBV29-1 and TRBJ1-2; 8 nucleotides align to TRBD1. The CDR3 extends over 16 amino acids. With V trimmed by 3 bases and J by 0 bases, 9 bases remained unmatched. Germline loops: CDR1 SQVTM, CDR2 ANQGSEA. The CDR3 loop is CSVESPGQDTNYGYTF. The CDR3 DNA sequence: TGCAGCGTTGAGTCGCCGGGACAGGACACTAACTATGGCTACACCTTC.

The chain combines TRBV5-1 with TRBJ2-3; D is perhaps TRBD2 (5 bases). From germline, CDR1 is SGHRS and CDR2 YFSETQ. V was clipped by 4 bases and J by 4 bases, with 13 bases between them. The CDR3 runs 14 residues. This CDR3 is CASSPTIDADTQYF. The DNA of the CDR3 is TGCGCCAGCAGCCCGACTATAGACGCAGATACGCAGTATTTT.

This sequence joins TRBV30 and TRBJ2-1, with D maybe TRBD2 (5 bases). V was shortened by 8 bases and J by 2 bases, with 16 bases between the two germline ends. Germline lookup yields CDR1 GTSNPN and CDR2 SVGIG (reference sequence). The CDR3 is 14 amino acids. Written as DNA, the CDR3 is TGTGCCCTACAAAGCGGCCTTCCCTACAATGAGCAGTTCTTC. Translated: CALQSGLPYNEQFF.

In regard to this clone: Other DNA sequences within the sample encode an identical CDR3. The chain joins TRBV5-6 to TRBJ2-5, with 9 bases matching TRBD1. From germline, CDR1 is SGHDT and CDR2 YYEEEE. V trimming: 0 bases; J trimming: 5 bases; junction bases outside the gene matches: 5. CDR3 length equals 15 residues. The CDR3 DNA reads as TGTGCCAGCAGCTTGGGGGGACAGGGAAAGGAGACCCAGTACTTC. Amino acid sequence: CASSLGGQGKETQYF.

The chain couples TRBV7-8 to TRBJ2-3, with no clear D. Trimming took off 5 bases at V and 0 bases at J, with 12 bases between the two ends. The length of the CDR3 is 15 residues. Per germline, CDR1 SGHVS and CDR2 FQNEAQ. CDR3: CASSPPWASTDTQYF. CDR3 DNA: TGTGCCAGCAGCCCACCATGGGCTAGCACAGATACGCAGTATTTT. The full variable domain, in which reference TRBV7-8 and TRBJ2-3 provide the parts outside the CDR3, is GAGVSQSPRYKVAKRGQDVALRCDPISGHVSLFWYQQALGQGPEFLTYFQNEAQLDKSGLPSDRFFAERPEGSVSTLKIQRTQQEDSAVYLCASSPPWASTDTQYFGPGTRLTVL.

V is TRBV2 and J is TRBJ1-5, with D possibly being TRBD1 (6 bases). The V gene lost 3 bases and the J gene lost 3 bases, with 12 bases spanning the gap. This CDR3 has 15 amino acids. Germline-derived CDR1 and CDR2 are SNHLY and FYNNEI. The CDR3 here is CASSDGTLNNQPQHF. The DNA for the CDR3 is TGTGCCAGCAGTGACGGGACACTTAACAATCAGCCCCAGCATTTT. Drawing the rest from reference TRBV2 and TRBJ1-5, the complete variable domain is EPEVTQTPSHQVTQMGQEVILRCVPISNHLYFYWYRQILGQKVEFLVSFYNNEISEKSEIFDDQFSVERPDGSNFTLKIRSTKLEDSAMYFCASSDGTLNNQPQHFGDGTRLSIL.

This clone was recorded a few times. The chain employs TRBV4-2 and TRBJ1-1; D call uncertain. This CDR3 region has 17 residues. Germline CDR1 is LGHNA and CDR2 is YNFKEQ. V was pared by 3 bases and J by 8 bases, with 25 bases between. CDR3 in DNA: TGTGCCAGCAGCCAGGACCTGCATGTGGTGGGTGGAGGGGAAGCTTTCTTT. The encoded protein is CASSQDLHVVGGGEAFF.

This clone appeared a few times. The rearrangement joins TRBV11-2 to TRBJ1-1; weak D call: TRBD1 (5 bases). CDR1 is SGHAT, CDR2 FQNNGV, per germline. This CDR3 spans 15 amino acids. V gave up 1 base and J gave up 1 base, with 10 bases separating them. The CDR3 DNA is TGTGCCAGCAGCTTAGGTCAGGGCCCGAACACTGAAGCTTTCTTT. Protein sequence: CASSLGQGPNTEAFF.

The chain carries TRBV6-1 and TRBJ2-7; 7 nucleotides agree with TRBD2. Losses at the gene ends were 2 bases for V and 6 bases for J; bases not matched to a gene: 13. The CDR3 has 16 residues. CDR1 and CDR2 from the germline V gene are MNHNS and SASEGT. The CDR3 loop reads CASSEYGGGNFFEQYF. CDR3 bases: TGTGCCAGCAGTGAATACGGGGGAGGGAATTTTTTCGAGCAGTACTTC.

This clone occurred a few times. The CDR3 protein is CASSHVGGPKISGANVLTF. In DNA form, the CDR3 reads TGCGCCAGCAGCCATGTGGGGGGACCGAAGATCTCTGGGGCCAACGTCCTGACTTTC. V and J are TRBV4-3 and TRBJ2-6, with a possible D match to TRBD2 (6 bases). Deletions cut 3 bases from V and 0 bases from J, with 18 bases between. Per the germline V gene, CDR1 is LGHNA and CDR2 is YSLEER. The CDR3 loop spans 19 amino acids.

This clone was seen once. This CDR3 is also generated by other DNA sequences in the sample. This chain uses TRBV2 with TRBJ2-5; D is uncertain. Germline CDR1 is SNHLY and CDR2 is FYNNEI. The CDR3 extends over 11 amino acids. Deletions cut 6 bases from V and 2 bases from J, with 4 bases between. CDR3 sequence: CASRAQETQYF. The CDR3 DNA reads as TGTGCCAGCAGAGCGCAAGAGACCCAGTACTTC.

V gene TRBV2 combines with J gene TRBJ1-6; 7 positions match TRBD1. The J segment lost 3 bases and the V segment lost 5 bases, leaving 1 base of the junction unmatched. Germline CDR1 is SNHLY and CDR2 is FYNNEI. The CDR3 runs 14 residues. The CDR3 loop reads CASSRDSYNSPLHF. The CDR3 DNA reads TGTGCCAGCAGTAGGGACAGCTATAATTCACCCCTCCACTTT.

This chain joins TRBV4-3 and TRBJ2-2; 11 bases map to TRBD2. V lost 1 base, J lost 4 bases, and 8 bases stayed unmatched. Germline V gene sequence: CDR1 LGHNA, CDR2 YSLEER. The CDR3 totals 18 residues. CDR3 protein: CASSQVLGGLAGTGELFF. The CDR3 DNA reads as TGCGCCAGCAGCCAAGTCTTAGGAGGACTAGCGGGCACCGGGGAGCTGTTTTTT.

The chain links TRBV5-1 to TRBJ1-5, with D tentatively TRBD1 (5 bases). The CDR3 is 13 amino acids. Trimming cost V 0 bases and J 7 bases, with 8 bases left between them. The V gene's germline CDR1 is SGHRS and CDR2 YFSETQ. In DNA form, the CDR3 reads TGCGCCAGCAGCTTGGGGGGGAGGCAGCCCCAGCATTTT. As protein: CASSLGGRQPQHF.

The chain carries TRBV10-3 and TRBJ2-5; 15 bases are shared with TRBD2. The junction had 3 bases not matched to a gene; V was cut back by 5 bases and J by 5 bases. The CDR3 is 15 amino acids. The germline gives CDR1 ENHRY, CDR2 SYGVKD. This CDR3 is CAISFGLAGGETQYF. Written as DNA, the CDR3 is TGTGCCATCAGTTTCGGACTAGCGGGAGGGGAGACCCAGTACTTC.

The chain is built from TRBV7-9 and TRBJ1-2, with TRBD1 matching over 7 bases. V dropped 1 base and J dropped 6; count of bases not matched to a gene: 5. CDR3 length equals 14 residues. Germline V gives CDR1 SEHNR, CDR2 FQNEAQ (reference sequence). The CDR3 is CASSLDEGANGYTF. The CDR3 DNA reads TGTGCCAGCAGCTTAGATGAGGGGGCGAATGGCTACACCTTC.

This rearrangement joins TRBV7-6 to TRBJ2-1, with D unclear. This CDR3 spans 15 amino acids. Trimming took off 5 bases at V and 3 bases at J, with 14 bases between the two ends. Germline CDR1 SGHVS, CDR2 FNYEAQ. Written as DNA, the CDR3 is TGTGCCAGCAGCCCGACGGAGCAGATCTACAATGAGCAGTTCTTC. This translates into CASSPTEQIYNEQFF.